The clone carrying this T cell receptor beta chain came up a few times. Its antigen is currently unknown. The entry originates in a study of cytomegalovirus exposure and HLA in healthy donors. Findings and limits, study-wide: In a later analysis, specific HLA alleles were associated with approximately 16,000 TCR beta sequences at a 0.05 false discovery rate. Prior analysis indicated that the majority of TCR beta V segments exhibited productivity approximately 87% or approximately 30% of the time.

PCR was performed using 60 Vbeta and 13 Jbeta primers. TCRdb's table, derived via immunoSEQ multiplex PCR, lists solely in-frame clones and lacks some. The sample lists 110,000 to 150,000 clones; about 72% were seen once. The length of the CDR3 is 15 residues. After removal of 7 bases from V and 5 bases from J, the junction contained 9 bases not matched to a gene. Germline values: CDR1 SEHNR, CDR2 FQNEAQ (reference sequence). The receptor comes from a middle-aged man in good health and CMV-seronegative. Specimen: PBMCs. V gene TRBV7-9 combines with J gene TRBJ2-2, with TRBD1 matching 8 bases. CDR3 region: CASTPGQALTGELFF. Written as DNA, the CDR3 is TGTGCCAGCACCCCGGGACAGGCTCTAACCGGGGAGCTGTTTTTT.